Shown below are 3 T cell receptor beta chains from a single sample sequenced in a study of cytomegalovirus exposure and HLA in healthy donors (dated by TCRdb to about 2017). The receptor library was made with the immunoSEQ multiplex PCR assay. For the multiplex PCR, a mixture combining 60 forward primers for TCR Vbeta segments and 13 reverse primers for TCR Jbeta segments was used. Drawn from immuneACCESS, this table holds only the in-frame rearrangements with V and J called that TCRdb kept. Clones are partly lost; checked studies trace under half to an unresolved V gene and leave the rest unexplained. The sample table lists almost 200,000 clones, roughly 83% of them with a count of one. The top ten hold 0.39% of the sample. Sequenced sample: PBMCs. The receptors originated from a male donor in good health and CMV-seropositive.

The CDR3 loop reads CASSYEGVNYITEAFF. The DNA of the CDR3 is TGTGCCAGCAGTTACGAAGGGGTAAACTACATCACTGAAGCTTTCTTT. The chain couples TRBV6-5 to TRBJ1-1; D is possibly TRBD1 (5 bases). CDR3 size: 16 residues. Per the germline V gene, CDR1 is MNHEY and CDR2 is SVGAGI. The V gene lost 2 bases and the J gene lost 4 bases, with 17 bases spanning the gap.

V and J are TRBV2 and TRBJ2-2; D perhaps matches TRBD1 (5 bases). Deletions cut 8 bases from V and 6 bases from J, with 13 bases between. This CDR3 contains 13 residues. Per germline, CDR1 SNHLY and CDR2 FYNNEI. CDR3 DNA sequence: TGTGCCAGCCTCAGGGTGATGGCCGGGGAGCTGTTTTTT. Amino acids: CASLRVMAGELFF. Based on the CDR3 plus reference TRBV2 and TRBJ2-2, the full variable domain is EPEVTQTPSHQVTQMGQEVILRCVPISNHLYFYWYRQILGQKVEFLVSFYNNEISEKSEIFDDQFSVERPDGSNFTLKIRSTKLEDSAMYFCASLRVMAGELFFGEGSRLTVL.

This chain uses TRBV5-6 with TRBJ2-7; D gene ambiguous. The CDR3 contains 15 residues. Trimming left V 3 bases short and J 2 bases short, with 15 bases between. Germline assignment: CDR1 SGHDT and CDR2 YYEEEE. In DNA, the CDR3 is TGTGCCAGCAGCTCCCCTTCGTCTGTTCCCTACGAGCAGTACTTC. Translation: CASSSPSSVPYEQYF.